Following are 23 T cell receptor beta chains from one sample sequenced in a study of siplizumab effects on memory and regulatory T cells. The table came from immunoSEQ multiplex PCR; TCRdb's copy has only in-frame clones and leaves some out. The table has around 120,000 clones, about 94% seen once; the top ten hold around 1.5%. The sample taken for sequencing was non-Treg CD4+ T cells sorted from blood. The receptors here all came from a human donor in good health.

V is TRBV7-9 and J is TRBJ2-7, with D possibly TRBD1 on 5 matching bases. CDR3 length equals 15 residues. CDR1 and CDR2 (germline): SEHNR, FQNEAQ (reference sequence). V lost 2 bases to trimming and J lost 2 bases, with 13 bases between them. The CDR3 DNA reads TGTGCCAGCAGCTTATTTCCGGACATAACCTACGAGCAGTACTTC. This codes for CASSLFPDITYEQYF.

The CDR3 spells CASSPRTGEVNEQFF. The CDR3 bases are TGTGCCAGCTCACCGAGGACAGGGGAGGTCAATGAGCAGTTCTTC. The J gene is TRBJ2-1, the V gene TRBV18, with 9 bases matching TRBD1. The V gene's germline CDR1 is KGHSH and CDR2 LQKENI. The junction had 6 bases not matched to a gene; V was cut back by 3 bases and J by 6 bases. The CDR3 is made up of 15 amino acids.

The chain has TRBV18 and TRBJ2-2; TRBD2 aligns across 7 bases. Germline V gene data show CDR1 as KGHSH and CDR2 as LQKENI. This CDR3 spans 15 amino acids. The ends lost 1 base at V and 4 bases at J; junction bases unmatched: 3. This chain's CDR3 is CASSPREGSTGELFF. CDR3 sequence (DNA): TGTGCCAGCTCACCACGGGAGGGGAGCACCGGGGAGCTGTTTTTT.

The gene calls are TRBV7-8 and TRBJ2-7; tentative D call: TRBD1 (5 bases). The V and J ends lost 5 bases and 2 bases respectively, with 13 bases between them. Germline values: CDR1 SGHVS, CDR2 FQNEAQ. This CDR3 is 14 amino acids long. The CDR3: CASSPRRGTYEQYF. For the CDR3, the DNA is TGTGCCAGCAGCCCAAGAAGGGGTACCTACGAGCAGTACTTC. The variable domain in full, with the rest retrieved from reference TRBV7-8 and TRBJ2-7, is GAGVSQSPRYKVAKRGQDVALRCDPISGHVSLFWYQQALGQGPEFLTYFQNEAQLDKSGLPSDRFFAERPEGSVSTLKIQRTQQEDSAVYLCASSPRRGTYEQYFGPGTRLTVT.

This clone is a singleton in its sample. The V gene is TRBV6-5, the J gene TRBJ1-1; D remains ambiguous. Germline V gene lookup returns CDR1 MNHEY and CDR2 SVGAGI. CDR3 length equals 14 residues. Trimming took 0 bases from V and 6 from J, leaving 11 bases between them. Here the CDR3 reads CASSYSTKAPEAFF. CDR3 coding DNA: TGTGCCAGCAGTTACTCGACAAAGGCCCCTGAAGCTTTCTTT.

The V call is TRBV7-6, the J call TRBJ2-3; D is ambiguous. Trimming stripped 0 bases from V and 4 bases from J, with 5 bases between. The germline CDR1 and CDR2 sequences are SGHVS and FNYEAQ. The CDR3 spans 13 residues. The CDR3 is CASSLAVSDTQYF. The CDR3 DNA sequence: TGTGCCAGCAGCTTAGCGGTCTCAGATACGCAGTATTTT.

The chain has TRBV6-5 and TRBJ2-7, with TRBD2 matching 7 bases. The CDR3 consists of 15 residues. Looked up from germline, CDR1 is MNHEY and CDR2 is SVGAGI. With V trimmed by 0 bases and J by 6 bases, 8 bases remained unmatched. CDR3 nucleotides: TGTGCCAGCAGTTACTCGGGAGGGGCCCCTGGCGAGCAGTACTTC. Encoded protein: CASSYSGGAPGEQYF.

V usage is TRBV18 and J usage is TRBJ2-7, with unresolved D. Trimming shortened V by 2 bases and J by 3 bases, and 11 bases separated the two germline ends. CDR1 is KGHSH, CDR2 LQKENI, per germline. CDR3 size: 14 residues. CDR3 in amino acids: CASSPIRTVYEQYF. The DNA for the CDR3 is TGTGCCAGCTCACCAATCCGGACCGTCTACGAGCAGTACTTC.

V and J are TRBV27 and TRBJ1-2; 7 bases are a match to TRBD1. The trim removed 3 bases at V and 6 bases at J, leaving 7 bases unmatched. This CDR3 contains 14 residues. Per the germline V gene, CDR1 is MNHEY and CDR2 is SMNVEV (reference sequence). This chain's CDR3 is CASSFRQGQNGYTF. CDR3 DNA sequence: TGTGCCAGCAGTTTCCGACAGGGACAAAATGGCTACACCTTC.

The CDR3, as DNA: TGTGCCAGTACCACCGCTGGGGACTATGGCTACACCTTC. It specifies CASTTAGDYGYTF. The chain employs TRBV19 and TRBJ1-2; D gene ambiguous. The CDR3 runs to 13 residues. In germline, CDR1 is LNHDA, CDR2 SQIVND (reference sequence). The germline V and J ends were trimmed by 7 bases and 3 bases, with 12 bases remaining between them.

The chain is built from TRBV28 and TRBJ1-1; possibly TRBD1 for D (5 bases). CDR1 is MDHEN and CDR2 is SYDVKM in the germline V gene. The CDR3 contains 12 residues. Trimming pared 10 bases from V and 5 bases from J, leaving 14 bases between. In nucleotides, the CDR3 is TGTGCCACCAATGTCGGGGGGACTGAAGCTTTCTTT. The encoded protein is CATNVGGTEAFF.

The chain joins TRBV18 to TRBJ2-1; D possibly matches TRBD1 or TRBD2 (5 bases each). Trimming removed 6 bases from V and 3 bases from J, with 15 bases in between. Germline values: CDR1 KGHSH, CDR2 LQKENI. The CDR3 loop spans 15 amino acids. The CDR3, as DNA: TGTGCCAGCTCCCCTCAGGGAGTGGGCTACAATGAGCAGTTCTTC. Translated: CASSPQGVGYNEQFF.

This CDR3 reads CASSPGTSGEETQYF. The CDR3 DNA reads TGTGCCAGCAGCCCCGGGACTAGCGGGGAAGAGACCCAGTACTTC. This rearrangement joins TRBV4-2 to TRBJ2-5; TRBD2 matches at 13 bases. V shed 4 bases, J shed 3 bases, and the junction held 2 bases outside the gene matches. CDR3 length: 15 amino acids. The germline CDR1 and CDR2 sequences are LGHNA and YNFKEQ.

In DNA, the CDR3 is TGTGCCATCAGTGAATGGGTAGCGGGGGCTAACAATGAGCAGTTCTTC. Amino acid sequence: CAISEWVAGANNEQFF. The chain links TRBV10-3 to TRBJ2-1; 9 bases align to TRBD2. This CDR3 is 16 amino acids long. J gave up 5 bases and V 3 bases, and 8 bases lay outside the gene matches. CDR1 and CDR2 from the germline V gene are ENHRY and SYGVKD.

The rearrangement joins TRBV5-1 to TRBJ2-2, with 10 positions matching TRBD2. J gave up 0 bases and V 4 bases, and 12 bases lay outside the gene matches. This CDR3 is built from 19 residues. Germline loops: CDR1 SGHRS, CDR2 YFSETQ. CDR3 residues: CASSLTSGTFNANTGELFF. CDR3 coding DNA: TGCGCCAGCAGCCTCACTAGCGGGACCTTCAACGCGAACACCGGGGAGCTGTTTTTT.

This clone has just a few counts. This chain links TRBV6-4 with TRBJ1-3; unclear D gene. Trimming took off 4 bases at V and 3 bases at J, with 7 bases between the two ends. Germline V gene sequence: CDR1 MRHNA, CDR2 SNTAGT. CDR3 length: 13 residues. Written as DNA, the CDR3 is TGTGCCAGCAGTGGGGGAGTTGGAAACACCATATATTTT. Translation gives CASSGGVGNTIYF.

The V and J genes are TRBV30 and TRBJ2-7, with D unclear. Germline values: CDR1 GTSNPN, CDR2 SVGIG (reference sequence). Trimming removed 3 bases at V and 7 bases at J, with 10 bases between. The CDR3 length is 11 residues. CDR3 loop: CAWRSRGEQYF. CDR3 coding DNA: TGTGCCTGGAGGTCTCGCGGAGAGCAGTACTTC.

The genes are TRBV6-6 and TRBJ2-5, with 7 bases that match TRBD1. Germline lookup yields CDR1 MNHNY and CDR2 SVGAGI (reference sequence). Germline trimming cut 7 bases from V and 5 bases from J; bases unmatched to any gene: 4. The CDR3 spans 12 residues. The CDR3 DNA reads TGTGCCAGCAAGACAGGGCCCGAGACCCAGTACTTC. Its protein product is CASKTGPETQYF.

The rearrangement joins TRBV12-5 to TRBJ1-6; 8 nucleotides align to TRBD1. V was pared by 6 bases and J by 5 bases, with 15 bases of the junction left unmatched. The CDR3 extends over 18 amino acids. In germline, CDR1 is LGHNT, CDR2 FRNRAP. The CDR3 loop is CASGEGSGGPLDNSPLHF. CDR3 nucleotide sequence: TGTGCTAGTGGAGAGGGTTCAGGGGGCCCTCTGGATAATTCACCCCTCCACTTT.

The chain uses TRBV5-1 and TRBJ1-6, with a weak D call TRBD1 (5 bases). The V end was cut by 0 bases, the J end by 9 bases, with 16 bases between. The CDR3 covers 16 residues. The germline CDR1 and CDR2 sequences are SGHRS and YFSETQ. CDR3 residues: CASSLEGSRGSSPLHF. CDR3 sequence (DNA): TGCGCCAGCAGCTTGGAGGGGTCGAGAGGGAGTTCACCCCTCCACTTT.

This clone was seen just once. The chain employs TRBV7-3 and TRBJ1-1; a weak D match, TRBD1 (5 bases). V lost 5 bases and J 0 bases, leaving 7 bases between the germline ends. This CDR3 region has 13 residues. Germline assignment: CDR1 SGHTA and CDR2 FQGTGA. Here the CDR3 DNA reads TGTGCCAGCAGCCCAGGGATGAACACTGAAGCTTTCTTT. It specifies CASSPGMNTEAFF.

The V and J genes are TRBV11-1 and TRBJ2-1, with D tentatively TRBD2 (5 bases). This CDR3 is built from 14 residues. Germline lookup yields CDR1 SGHAT and CDR2 FQDESV (reference sequence). V lost 0 bases, J lost 9 bases, and 12 bases lay in between. CDR3 loop: CASSLARDRGEQFF. The CDR3 DNA is TGTGCCAGCAGCTTAGCCCGGGATAGAGGTGAGCAGTTCTTC.

This clone was observed once. J is TRBJ2-7 and V is TRBV7-9; 9 nucleotides match TRBD2. Per germline, CDR1 SEHNR and CDR2 FQNEAQ (reference sequence). The CDR3 runs 12 residues. The junction had 1 base not matched to a gene; V was cut back by 3 bases and J by 7 bases. CDR3 sequence (DNA): TGTGCCAGCAGCTTTCTAGCGGGAGAGCAGTACTTC. Its translation is CASSFLAGEQYF.